This T cell receptor beta chain was captured in a study of blood T cell repertoires in COVID-19. Between the trimmed V and J ends, which lost 7 bases and 2 bases, there was a span of 11 bases. Germline CDR1 is ENHRY and CDR2 is SYGVKD. This CDR3 has 14 residues. Sequencing used immunoSEQ multiplex PCR; TCRdb keeps in-frame clones, though not all of them. Of 150,000 to 200,000 clones detected, approximately 85% appear once; the ten largest clones hold over 2.5%. V and J are TRBV10-3 and TRBJ2-2, with D possibly matching TRBD1 (6 bases). This receptor was taken from a man between 60 and 75 years old with acute or convalescent COVID-19. Sequencing input: peripheral blood. CDR3 region: CAIKGQINTGELFF. DNA for the CDR3: TGTGCCATCAAAGGACAGATAAACACCGGGGAGCTGTTTTTT.